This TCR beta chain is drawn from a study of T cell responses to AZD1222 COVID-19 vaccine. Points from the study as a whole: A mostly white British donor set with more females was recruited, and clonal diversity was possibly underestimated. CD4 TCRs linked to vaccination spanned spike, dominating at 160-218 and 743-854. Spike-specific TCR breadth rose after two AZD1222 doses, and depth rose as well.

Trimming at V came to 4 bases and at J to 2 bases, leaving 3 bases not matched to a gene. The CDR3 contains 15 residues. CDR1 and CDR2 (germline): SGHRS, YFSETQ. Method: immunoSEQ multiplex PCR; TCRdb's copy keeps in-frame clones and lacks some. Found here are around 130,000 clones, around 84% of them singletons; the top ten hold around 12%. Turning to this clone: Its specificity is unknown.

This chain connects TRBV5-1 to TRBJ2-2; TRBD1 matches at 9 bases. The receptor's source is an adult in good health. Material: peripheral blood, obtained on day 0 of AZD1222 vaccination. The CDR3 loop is CASSRQGENTGELFF. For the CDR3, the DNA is TGCGCCAGCAGCCGACAGGGGGAAAACACCGGGGAGCTGTTTTTT.